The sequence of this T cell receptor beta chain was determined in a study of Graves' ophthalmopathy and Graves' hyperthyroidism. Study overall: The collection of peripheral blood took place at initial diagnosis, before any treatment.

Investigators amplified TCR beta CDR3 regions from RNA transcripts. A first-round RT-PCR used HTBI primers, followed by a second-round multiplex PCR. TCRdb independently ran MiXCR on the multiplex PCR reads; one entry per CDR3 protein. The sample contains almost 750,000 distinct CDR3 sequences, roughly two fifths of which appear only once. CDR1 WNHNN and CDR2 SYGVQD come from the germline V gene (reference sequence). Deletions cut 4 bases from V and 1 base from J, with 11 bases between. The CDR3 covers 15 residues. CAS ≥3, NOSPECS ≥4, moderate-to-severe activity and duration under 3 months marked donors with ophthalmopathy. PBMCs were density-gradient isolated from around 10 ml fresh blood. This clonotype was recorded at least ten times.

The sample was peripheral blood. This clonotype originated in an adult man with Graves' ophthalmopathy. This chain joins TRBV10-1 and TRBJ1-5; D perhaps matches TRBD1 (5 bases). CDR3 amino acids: CASSGGKISNQPQHF. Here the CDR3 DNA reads TGCGCCAGCAGTGGGGGGAAGATAAGCAATCAGCCCCAGCATTTT.